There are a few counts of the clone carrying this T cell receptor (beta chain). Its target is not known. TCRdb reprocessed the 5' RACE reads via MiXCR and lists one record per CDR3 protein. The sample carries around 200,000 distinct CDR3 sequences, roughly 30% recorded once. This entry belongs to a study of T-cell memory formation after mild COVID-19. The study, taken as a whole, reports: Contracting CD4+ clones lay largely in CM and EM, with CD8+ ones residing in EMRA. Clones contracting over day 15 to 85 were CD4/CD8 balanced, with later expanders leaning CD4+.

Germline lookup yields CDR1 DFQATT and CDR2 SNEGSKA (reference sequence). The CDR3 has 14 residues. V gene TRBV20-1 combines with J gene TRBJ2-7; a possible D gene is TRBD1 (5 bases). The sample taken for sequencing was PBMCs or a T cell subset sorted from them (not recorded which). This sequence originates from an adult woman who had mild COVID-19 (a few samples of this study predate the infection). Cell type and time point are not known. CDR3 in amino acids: CSPQGRAPPYEQYF. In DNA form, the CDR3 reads TGCTCCCCTCAGGGCAGGGCCCCACCCTACGAGCAGTACTTC.